Detailed here is one T cell receptor beta chain. Its matching antigen is unknown. This entry is derived from a study of shared clonotypes between healthy human individuals. Study-wide findings and caveats: The study sampled only blood, and tissue repertoires likely differ.

At deep level, the assay was performed. Some clones are missing from TCRdb's copy, which holds only in-frame ones; the method was immunoSEQ multiplex PCR. The table has roughly 450,000 clones, approximately 85% seen once. Trimming left V 1 base short and J 0 bases short, with 6 bases between. Germline V gene sequence: CDR1 KGHSH, CDR2 LQKENI. This CDR3 contains 15 residues. The chain recombines TRBV18 with TRBJ1-4; a weak D match, TRBD1 (6 bases). The clonotype comes from a woman aged 40 to 55 in good health. Some clones in this sample may be carry-over from other donors' samples. The material sequenced was PBMCs. CDR3 residues: CASSPRQATNEKLFF. The CDR3 DNA reads TGTGCCAGCTCACCACGACAGGCAACTAATGAAAAACTGTTTTTT.